This T cell receptor (beta chain) was captured in a study of shared clonotypes between healthy human individuals. For the study at large: Per-donor plates numbered three CD4 naive, three CD4 memory, two CD8 naive and one CD8 memory. The study's findings and limits: Generally, estimated richness proved larger in naive subsets than it did in memory subsets.

Measured with immunoSEQ multiplex PCR; TCRdb has only the in-frame clones, and not every one. The sample carries over a million clones, about 75% recorded once. Of note for this clone: Antigen: not known.

V lost 4 bases to trimming and J lost 1 base; unmatched junction nucleotides: 10. The CDR3 spans 18 residues. Per the germline V gene, CDR1 is SGHNT and CDR2 is YYREEE (reference sequence). The sample was memory CD4+ T cells sorted from blood. Sample subset: CD45RA-negative fraction. This TCR was recovered from a man younger than 30 in good health. The chain links TRBV5-4 to TRBJ2-6; 8 bases are a match to TRBD2. The CDR3 region has the DNA TGTGCCAGCAGCACCGGGACTAGATTTTCGTCTGGGGCCAACGTCCTGACTTTC. The encoded protein is CASSTGTRFSSGANVLTF.